The 11 T cell receptor beta chains reported below all come from one sample, sequenced in a study of a mutant IDH1 vaccine in newly diagnosed glioma. Noted time point: week 35, safety follow-up. Doses consisted of 300 ug of mutant IDH1 20-mer peptide each, paired with topical imiquimod. Measured with immunoSEQ multiplex PCR; TCRdb has only the in-frame clones, and not every one. Of 68,000 or so clones listed, 84% are singletons. Their antigens are not known. The sequences come from PBMCs, collected from a glioma patient whose treatment included an IDH1 peptide vaccine. The receptor source for this set is a man between 18 and 29 years old with glioma.

This sequence joins TRBV4-2 and TRBJ1-2; D not resolved. Germline V lookup: CDR1 LGHNA, CDR2 YNFKEQ. V gave up 1 base and J gave up 5 bases, with 11 bases separating them. The length of the CDR3 is 14 residues. The CDR3 protein is CASSQAGPDYGYTF. The CDR3 DNA is TGTGCCAGCAGCCAAGCAGGTCCGGATTATGGCTACACCTTC.

This chain's CDR3 is CASSLRQGAEGNTEAFF. The CDR3 DNA is TGTGCCAGCAGCTTAAGACAGGGGGCTGAAGGGAACACTGAAGCTTTCTTT. The V and J genes are TRBV7-3 and TRBJ1-1; 10 positions match TRBD1. With V trimmed by 1 base and J by 1 base, 6 bases remained unmatched. Germline CDR1 SGHTA, CDR2 FQGTGA. This CDR3 has 17 amino acids.

The chain joins TRBV25-1 to TRBJ2-3; D may be TRBD1 (5 bases). V lost 1 base and J lost 2, with 13 bases in between. The germline V gene encodes CDR1 MGHDK and CDR2 SYGVNS. CDR3 size: 16 residues. Here the CDR3 DNA reads TGTGCCAGCAGTGAATCCTCCAGGGAATACACAGATACGCAGTATTTT. The encoded protein is CASSESSREYTDTQYF.

The chain employs TRBV18 and TRBJ1-1; TRBD1 aligns across 8 bases. Germline CDR1 reads KGHSH; CDR2 reads LQKENI. V was clipped by 8 bases and J by 4 bases; unmatched bases: 9. CDR3 length: 14 amino acids. This chain's CDR3 is CASTSKQGVTEAFF. The CDR3 nucleotides read TGTGCCAGCACATCCAAACAGGGGGTCACTGAAGCTTTCTTT.

This chain links TRBV30 with TRBJ1-2; maybe TRBD1 (6 bases). The CDR3 covers 13 residues. The germline CDR1 and CDR2 sequences are GTSNPN and SVGIG (reference sequence). Trimming cost V 1 base and J 5 bases, with 11 bases left between them. CDR3 region: CAWSGQVGYGYTF. The CDR3 DNA follows: TGTGCCTGGAGTGGACAGGTGGGATATGGCTACACCTTC.

This clone showed up just a few times. The rearrangement joins TRBV4-3 to TRBJ2-5; D uncertain. This CDR3 comprises 16 residues. Deletions cut 0 bases from V and 2 bases from J, with 13 bases between. CDR1 is LGHNA, CDR2 YSLEER, per germline. The CDR3 protein is CASSQDRGPPQETQYF. The CDR3 DNA sequence: TGCGCCAGCAGCCAAGATAGAGGACCGCCACAAGAGACCCAGTACTTC.

This chain links TRBV20-1 with TRBJ2-7; no clear D. The V end lost 3 bases, the J end lost 4 bases, and 7 bases lay between the germline ends. The germline gives CDR1 DFQATT, CDR2 SNEGSKA (reference sequence). This CDR3 contains 11 residues. In DNA, the CDR3 is TGCAGTGCTAGTAGACTTTACGAGCAGTACTTC. Its protein product is CSASRLYEQYF.

The chain joins TRBV7-9 to TRBJ2-1; 10 bases fit TRBD2. Per germline, CDR1 SEHNR and CDR2 FQNEAQ (reference sequence). V shed 5 bases, J shed 3 bases, and the junction held 4 bases outside the gene matches. This CDR3 has 15 amino acids. The CDR3 sequence is CASSRASGGYNEQFF. The CDR3 bases are TGTGCCAGCAGCCGCGCTAGCGGGGGCTACAATGAGCAGTTCTTC.

The gene calls are TRBV6-5 and TRBJ2-7, with 11 bases fitting TRBD2. The germline V gene has CDR1 MNHEY and CDR2 SVGAGI. The CDR3 sequence is 14 residues long. Trimming removed 6 bases from V and 6 bases from J; junction bases left unmatched: 7. This chain's CDR3 is CASRGLAGGPEQYF. In DNA, the CDR3 is TGTGCCAGCAGAGGGCTAGCGGGAGGCCCCGAGCAGTACTTC.

The CDR3 nucleotides are TGTGCCATCAGTGAGCTTCGGACAGGAGGCACTGAAGCTTTCTTT. It translates to CAISELRTGGTEAFF. This chain connects TRBV10-3 to TRBJ1-1; 7 positions agree with TRBD1. From germline, CDR1 is ENHRY and CDR2 SYGVKD. J gave up 4 bases and V 2 bases, and 7 bases lay outside the gene matches. The CDR3 runs to 15 residues.

The genes are TRBV29-1 and TRBJ1-2; 10 nucleotides line up with TRBD1. CDR3 size: 15 residues. The ends lost 6 bases at V and 4 bases at J; junction bases unmatched: 11. Germline CDR1 reads SQVTM; CDR2 reads ANQGSEA. In nucleotides, the CDR3 is TGCAGCGTAAACGTTAGGGGACAGGGGAGCTATGGCTACACCTTC. Translation gives CSVNVRGQGSYGYTF.